The 32 T cell receptor beta chains below all came from one sample that was sequenced in a study of T cells in women clearing cervical HPV infection. Here immunoSEQ multiplex PCR was the method, and the copy in TCRdb shows in-frame clones only, minus some. The sample holds about 40,000 clones. The sample comprised blood buffy coat. The receptor source for this set is a woman between 18 and 75 years old with a cervical HPV16 infection that either progressed to CIN3+ or cleared (not recorded which).

About this clone: The read is 3 residues too short to cover the CDR3 end, so that end is filled in from the germline J gene. The chain has TRBV7-2 and TRBJ2-3, with 7 bases lining up with TRBD2. Germline V lookup: CDR1 SGHTA, CDR2 FQGNSA. The CDR3 spans 13 residues. The CDR3: CASSAPPRETQYF. Incomplete CDR3 DNA: TGTGCCAGCTCGGCACCGCCGCGGGAGACG. The variable domain in full, completed from reference TRBV7-2 and TRBJ2-3, reads GAGVSQSPSNKVTEKGKDVELRCDPISGHTALYWYRQSLGQGLEFLIYFQGNSAPDKSGLPSDRFSAERTGGSVSTLTIQRTQQEDSAVYLCASSAPPRETQYFGPGTRLTVL.

A remark on this clone: The DNA ends 3 residues before the CDR3 does, and the rest of the CDR3 is filled in from the germline J gene. The chain joins TRBV7-9 to TRBJ1-2; D perhaps matches TRBD1 (5 bases). This CDR3 spans 13 amino acids. Germline V gene sequence: CDR1 SEHNR, CDR2 FQNEAQ (reference sequence). V was clipped by 1 base and J by 2 bases, with 5 bases between them. This chain's CDR3 is CASSLGQNYGYTF. The covered CDR3 bases are TGTGCCAGCAGCTTAGGACAGAACTATGGC.

In regard to this clone: The read ends 3 residues shy of where the CDR3 ends; the end is completed using the germline J gene. The J gene is TRBJ1-1, the V gene TRBV20-1; 7 bases line up with TRBD1. This CDR3 has 13 residues. The ends lost 2 bases at V and 6 bases at J; junction bases unmatched: 6. Germline CDR1 reads DFQATT; CDR2 reads SNEGSKA (reference sequence). CDR3 sequence: CSARRTGESEAFF. CDR3 DNA, as far as it was read: TGCAGTGCTAGAAGAACAGGGGAGTCTGAA.

About this clone: The read comes to an end 3 residues before the CDR3 does, leaving the germline J gene to fill in the end. The chain carries TRBV30 and TRBJ2-2, with TRBD2 identical over 8 bases. The CDR3 has 13 amino acids. Unmatched junction bases numbered 2, after V lost 2 bases and J lost 6 bases. Looked up from germline, CDR1 is GTSNPN and CDR2 is SVGIG (reference sequence). The CDR3 is CAWSTSGPGELFF. The sequenced part of the CDR3 DNA is TGTGCCTGGAGTACTAGCGGCCCCGGGGAG. Filled out from reference TRBV30 and TRBJ2-2, the complete variable domain reads SQTIHQWPATLVQPVGSPLSLECTVEGTSNPNLYWYRQAAGRGLQLLFYSVGIGQISSEVPQNLSASRPQDRQFILSSKKLLLSDSGFYLCAWSTSGPGELFFGEGSRLTVL.

Concerning this clone itself: The read is 3 residues too short to cover the CDR3 end, so that end is filled in from the germline J gene. The V gene is TRBV19, the J gene TRBJ1-2; D is perhaps TRBD1 (5 bases). CDR3 length: 14 residues. In germline, CDR1 is LNHDA, CDR2 SQIVND (reference sequence). CDR3 DNA, as far as it was read: TGTGCCAGTAGTCCGGGTAAGAGGGGCTACGAC. Its translation is CASSPGKRGYD. The entire CDR3 is CASSPGKRGYDYTF.

In regard to this clone: The observed sequence ends 3 residues before the CDR3 terminus, with the missing tail filled in from the germline J gene. The gene calls are TRBV12-3 or TRBV12-4 and TRBJ1-1; 9 bases fit TRBD1. The CDR3 is 13 amino acids. The sequenced part of the CDR3 DNA is TGTGCCAGCAGTCCGGGACAGGGTATTTTT. It yields the protein CASSPGQGIF. The full-length CDR3 reads as CASSPGQGIFAFF.

Note on this clone: The sequenced fragment ends 3 residues before the CDR3 boundary, so the rest is inferred from the germline J gene. Other DNA sequences in the same sample also yield this CDR3. This sequence joins TRBV7-9 and TRBJ1-1; D is uncertain. Germline V gene lookup returns CDR1 SEHNR and CDR2 FQNEAQ (reference sequence). The CDR3 contains 11 residues. CDR3 DNA, as far as it was read: TGTGCCAGCAGCGCAGGTTCCGTG. Its translation: CASSAGSV. The complete CDR3 reads CASSAGSVAFF.

As regards this clone: The read stops 3 residues short of the end of the CDR3; the missing end is completed from the germline J gene. The chain recombines TRBV7-2 with TRBJ1-5, with unresolved D. Trimming pared 5 bases from V and 0 bases from J, leaving 11 bases between. Germline CDR1 is SGHTA and CDR2 is FQGNSA. CDR3 length: 15 residues. CDR3: CASSPQLNSNQPQHF. The sequenced part of the CDR3 DNA is TGTGCCAGCAGCCCCCAGTTGAATAGCAATCAGCCC.

Comments on this clone: The missing CDR3 end, 3 residues past where the read stops, is filled in from the germline J gene. The chain recombines TRBV2 with TRBJ1-1, with TRBD1 as a possible D gene (6 bases). CDR1 is SNHLY, CDR2 FYNNEI, per germline. CDR3 length: 11 amino acids. The CDR3 bases that were read are TGTGCCAGCAGCCGGGACAAAGGA. Translating it yields CASSRDKG. The CDR3 in full is CASSRDKGAFF.

Remarks on this clone: The read terminates 3 residues before the CDR3 end, so the remaining end is supplied by the germline J gene. The genes are TRBV14 and TRBJ1-4; D is possibly TRBD1 (6 bases). V was pared by 2 bases and J by 0 bases, with 19 bases between. Germline V gene lookup returns CDR1 SGHDN and CDR2 FVKESK. The CDR3 runs to 19 residues. Incomplete CDR3 DNA: TGTGCCAGCAGCCAATTTTATTACAGGGTTTTGGCAACTAATGAAAAA. The encoded protein is CASSQFYYRVLATNEK. The whole CDR3 protein is CASSQFYYRVLATNEKLFF.

Concerning this clone: The read terminates 3 residues ahead of where the CDR3 ends, so the germline J gene completes it. The J gene is TRBJ1-3, the V gene TRBV30; D unclear. The CDR3 is 13 amino acids. V gave up 7 bases and J gave up 0 bases, with 10 bases separating them. Germline-derived CDR1 and CDR2 are GTSNPN and SVGIG (reference sequence). The DNA read from the CDR3 is TGTGCCTACATCAAATCCTCTGGAAACACC. Translation: CAYIKSSGNT. From start to end, the CDR3 is CAYIKSSGNTIYF.

Details on this clone: The read comes to an end 3 residues before the CDR3 does, leaving the germline J gene to fill in the end. V usage is TRBV18 and J usage is TRBJ2-4, with 8 bases fitting TRBD1. The germline V gene encodes CDR1 KGHSH and CDR2 LQKENI. The CDR3 is 15 residues long. The covered CDR3 bases are TGTGCCAGCTCATTCTTCAATGACAGGGGCAACGGT. It encodes CASSFFNDRGNG. The entire CDR3 protein is CASSFFNDRGNGQYF.

This CDR3 reads CATTPGQGAWQPQHF. CDR3 bases read: TGTGCCACCACTCCGGGACAGGGGGCTTGGCAGCCC. The chain combines TRBV19 with TRBJ1-5, with 12 bases that match TRBD1. Read data end 3 residues before the CDR3 end; the end is taken from the germline J gene. J lost 7 bases, V lost 10 bases, and 11 bases had no gene match. The length of the CDR3 is 15 residues. Germline CDR1 and CDR2: LNHDA and SQIVND (reference sequence).

For this clone: The CDR3 end lies 3 residues beyond the end of the read and is filled in from the germline J gene. The V gene is TRBV29-1, the J gene TRBJ2-3; TRBD2 is a possible D gene (6 bases). CDR3 length: 13 amino acids. Germline V gene sequence: CDR1 SQVTM, CDR2 ANQGSEA. Incomplete CDR3 DNA: TGCAGCGTTGACGATGGGACTGGTGAGACG. This encodes CSVDDGTGET. The whole CDR3 protein reads CSVDDGTGETQYF.

As for this clone: The read gets to within 3 residues of the CDR3 end, and the germline J gene fills in the rest. This sequence joins TRBV5-6 and TRBJ1-5, with a possible D match to TRBD1 (5 bases). Trimming stripped 0 bases from V and 0 bases from J, with 7 bases between. CDR3 length: 15 amino acids. Germline values: CDR1 SGHDT, CDR2 YYEEEE. The DNA read from the CDR3 is TGTGCCAGCAGCTTGGCAGGGATTAGCAATCAGCCC. Protein: CASSLAGISNQP. The full CDR3 protein is CASSLAGISNQPQHF.

A note on this clone: The read ends 3 residues early relative to the CDR3; the germline J gene fills the gap. The chain combines TRBV30 with TRBJ1-6; tentative D call: TRBD1 (6 bases). The CDR3 is 13 amino acids. Trimming stripped 2 bases from V and 10 bases from J, with 12 bases between. Germline CDR1 reads GTSNPN; CDR2 reads SVGIG (reference sequence). The CDR3 DNA, read in part, is TGTGCCTGGAGTAGGGGGGGAGAGTCACCC. Translated, it gives CAWSRGGESP. The CDR3 reads in full as CAWSRGGESPLHF.

Concerning this clone: The read ends 3 residues shy of where the CDR3 ends; the end is completed using the germline J gene. The chain employs TRBV7-8 and TRBJ2-1; maybe TRBD1 (5 bases). The CDR3 sequence is 13 residues long. Germline V gene sequence: CDR1 SGHVS, CDR2 FQNEAQ. Trimming shortened V by 5 bases and J by 4 bases, and 9 bases separated the two germline ends. The CDR3 DNA, read in part, is TGTGCCAGCAGCATAAGGGGTTACAATGAG. Amino acids: CASSIRGYNE. The CDR3 reads in full as CASSIRGYNEQFF. The whole variable domain, remainder taken from reference TRBV7-8 and TRBJ2-1, is GAGVSQSPRYKVAKRGQDVALRCDPISGHVSLFWYQQALGQGPEFLTYFQNEAQLDKSGLPSDRFFAERPEGSVSTLKIQRTQQEDSAVYLCASSIRGYNEQFFGPGTRLTVL.

As to this clone: Read data end 3 residues before the CDR3 end; the end is taken from the germline J gene. The V and J genes are TRBV5-1 and TRBJ2-1, with a weak D call TRBD1 (6 bases). Between the trimmed V and J ends, which lost 4 bases and 6 bases, there was a span of 14 bases. CDR1 and CDR2 from the germline V gene are SGHRS and YFSETQ. CDR3 size: 14 residues. The DNA read from the CDR3 is TGCGCCAGCAGCACAGGGACGGCCGTCAATGAG. Encoded protein: CASSTGTAVNE. The CDR3 in full is CASSTGTAVNEQFF.

On this clone itself: The DNA ends 3 residues before the CDR3 does, and the rest of the CDR3 is filled in from the germline J gene. This chain joins TRBV28 and TRBJ2-2; D perhaps matches TRBD1 (5 bases). V lost 8 bases and J lost 1, with 5 bases in between. The CDR3 sequence is 12 residues long. Germline CDR1 MDHEN, CDR2 SYDVKM. The CDR3 reads CASGQNTGELFF. The sequenced part of the CDR3 DNA is TGTGCCAGCGGACAGAACACCGGGGAG. The complete variable domain, with remaining parts taken from reference TRBV28 and TRBJ2-2, reads DVKVTQSSRYLVKRTGEKVFLECVQDMDHENMFWYRQDPGLGLRLIYFSYDVKMKEKGDIPEGYSVSREKKERFSLILESASTNQTSMYLCASGQNTGELFFGEGSRLTVL.

Regarding this clone: The read halts 3 residues ahead of the CDR3 end, with the missing end drawn from the germline J gene. V usage is TRBV7-8 and J usage is TRBJ2-1, with 8 bases identical to TRBD2. V was clipped by 4 bases and J by 3 bases; unmatched bases: 5. This CDR3 has 15 residues. Germline lookup yields CDR1 SGHVS and CDR2 FQNEAQ. Partial CDR3 DNA: TGTGCCAGCAGCTCCGGGACTAGTTTCTACAATGAG. Protein sequence: CASSSGTSFYNE. The whole CDR3 reads CASSSGTSFYNEQFF.

Of note for this clone: The CDR3 end is not reached by the read, which stops 3 residues before it; the germline J gene fills it in. The V and J genes are TRBV11-2 and TRBJ2-3; D not resolved. Trimming removed 5 bases from V and 1 base from J, with 10 bases in between. The V gene's germline CDR1 is SGHAT and CDR2 FQNNGV. CDR3 size: 14 residues. The DNA read from the CDR3 is TGTGCCAGCAGCCCGGTCCCTGGCACAGATACG. Translating it yields CASSPVPGTDT. The CDR3 in full is CASSPVPGTDTQYF.

Remarks on this clone: The sequence runs out 3 residues before the end of the CDR3; the remainder is reconstructed from the germline J gene. The chain recombines TRBV19 with TRBJ2-1; TRBD2 agrees at 9 bases. Trimming removed 6 bases from V and 8 bases from J; junction bases left unmatched: 8. This CDR3 has 14 amino acids. CDR1 and CDR2 (germline): LNHDA, SQIVND (reference sequence). Incomplete CDR3 DNA: TGTGCCAGTAGACCCGGGACTAGCAGCGATGAG. Its translation is CASRPGTSSDE. The entire CDR3 is CASRPGTSSDEQFF. Full variable domain (outside the CDR3, taken from reference TRBV19 and TRBJ2-1): DGGITQSPKYLFRKEGQNVTLSCEQNLNHDAMYWYRQDPGQGLRLIYYSQIVNDFQKGDIAEGYSVSREKKESFPLTVTSAQKNPTAFYLCASRPGTSSDEQFFGPGTRLTVL.

Remarks on this clone: The CDR3 end falls 3 residues outside the read, so it is completed with the germline J gene. The chain links TRBV19 to TRBJ2-5; weak D call: TRBD1 (6 bases). The CDR3 runs to 13 residues. Deletions cut 7 bases from V and 5 bases from J, with 14 bases between. The germline V gene encodes CDR1 LNHDA and CDR2 SQIVND (reference sequence). The CDR3 bases that were read are TGTGCCAGTACGGACAGCTCAGGGGAGACC. Its protein product is CASTDSSGET. The entire CDR3 protein reads CASTDSSGETQYF.

A note on this clone: The sequenced fragment ends 3 residues before the CDR3 boundary, so the rest is inferred from the germline J gene. V and J are TRBV28 and TRBJ1-1; TRBD1 matches 9 bases. Germline loops: CDR1 MDHEN, CDR2 SYDVKM. This CDR3 has 15 residues. J lost 4 bases, V lost 5 bases, and 8 bases had no gene match. CDR3 bases read: TGTGCCAGCAGTCCACCCGGGACAGGGAGCACTGAA. Amino acid sequence: CASSPPGTGSTE. The complete CDR3 sequence is CASSPPGTGSTEAFF.

As for this clone: The read comes to an end 3 residues before the CDR3 does, leaving the germline J gene to fill in the end. The chain links TRBV7-8 to TRBJ1-2, with D possibly TRBD1 on 5 matching bases. Germline values: CDR1 SGHVS, CDR2 FQNEAQ. This CDR3 is built from 15 residues. The germline V and J ends were trimmed by 5 bases and 4 bases, with 17 bases remaining between them. CDR3 DNA, as far as it was read: TGTGCCAGCAGCCAATCAGACGGGGGGGTCTATGGC. Residues: CASSQSDGGVYG. The complete CDR3 sequence is CASSQSDGGVYGYTF.

In the case of this clone: The CDR3 goes on 3 residues after the read ends, and that part is filled in from the germline J gene. This chain uses TRBV20-1 with TRBJ2-3, with 13 bases matching TRBD2. CDR1 DFQATT and CDR2 SNEGSKA come from the germline V gene (reference sequence). The CDR3 spans 17 residues. V trimming: 5 bases; J trimming: 2 bases; junction bases outside the gene matches: 10. CDR3 loop: CSAGVGLAGDSTDTQYF. The part of the CDR3 DNA that was read is TGCAGTGCTGGCGTCGGACTAGCGGGGGATTCCACAGATACG.

Notes on this clone: Read coverage stops 3 residues before the CDR3 terminus; the germline J gene supplies the remainder. V and J are TRBV7-2 and TRBJ1-4, with 9 nucleotides matching TRBD1. CDR3 length equals 15 residues. The germline gives CDR1 SGHTA, CDR2 FQGNSA. This CDR3 reads CASTGTGTYNSPLFF. CDR3 bases read: TGTGCCAGCACCGGGACAGGGACCTATAATTCACCA.

Turning to this clone: The CDR3 is cut off 3 residues early in the read; its end comes from the germline J gene. V gene TRBV5-1 combines with J gene TRBJ2-6; D unclear. Germline V lookup: CDR1 SGHRS, CDR2 YFSETQ. With 4 bases removed from V and 4 bases from J, the gap between germline ends came to 12 bases. The CDR3 loop spans 15 amino acids. The sequenced CDR3 bases are TGCGCCAGCAGCCCCTTCCAGTCCGGGGCCAACGTC. Translating gives CASSPFQSGANV. The CDR3 in full is CASSPFQSGANVLTF.

Notes on this clone: The CDR3 end lies 3 residues beyond the end of the read and is filled in from the germline J gene. This rearrangement joins TRBV18 to TRBJ2-3; D not resolved. Germline V lookup: CDR1 KGHSH, CDR2 LQKENI. The CDR3 is 13 amino acids. The CDR3 DNA, read in part, is TGTGCCAGCTCAGACCAGGTCCAAGAGACG. Translation gives CASSDQVQET. The full CDR3 protein reads CASSDQVQETQYF.

Details on this clone: The DNA ends 3 residues before the CDR3 does, and the rest of the CDR3 is filled in from the germline J gene. This rearrangement joins TRBV19 to TRBJ1-2; 9 bases line up with TRBD1. Germline CDR1 LNHDA, CDR2 SQIVND (reference sequence). V shed 6 bases, J shed 4 bases, and the junction held 6 bases outside the gene matches. The CDR3 runs to 14 residues. The CDR3 loop is CASRPRDRAYGYTF. CDR3 DNA, as far as it was read: TGTGCCAGTAGGCCCCGGGACAGGGCCTATGGC.

With respect to this clone: The DNA ends 3 residues before the CDR3 does, and the rest of the CDR3 is filled in from the germline J gene. The V call is TRBV14, the J call TRBJ1-2, with a tentative D call TRBD1 (6 bases). Per germline, CDR1 SGHDN and CDR2 FVKESK. The CDR3 is 14 amino acids. Between the trimmed V and J ends, which lost 4 bases and 4 bases, there was a span of 13 bases. CDR3 residues: CASSPLQGFYGYTF. The sequenced CDR3 bases are TGTGCCAGCAGCCCCCTACAGGGTTTCTATGGC.

With respect to this clone: Read sequence stops 3 residues before the CDR3 end, and the germline J gene provides the missing end. This sequence joins TRBV18 and TRBJ1-2; no clear D gene. The CDR3 has 13 amino acids. Germline assignment: CDR1 KGHSH and CDR2 LQKENI. The chain's CDR3 is CASSPAGLRDYTF. CDR3 DNA, as far as it was read: TGTGCCAGCTCACCTGCCGGGCTGCGGGAC.